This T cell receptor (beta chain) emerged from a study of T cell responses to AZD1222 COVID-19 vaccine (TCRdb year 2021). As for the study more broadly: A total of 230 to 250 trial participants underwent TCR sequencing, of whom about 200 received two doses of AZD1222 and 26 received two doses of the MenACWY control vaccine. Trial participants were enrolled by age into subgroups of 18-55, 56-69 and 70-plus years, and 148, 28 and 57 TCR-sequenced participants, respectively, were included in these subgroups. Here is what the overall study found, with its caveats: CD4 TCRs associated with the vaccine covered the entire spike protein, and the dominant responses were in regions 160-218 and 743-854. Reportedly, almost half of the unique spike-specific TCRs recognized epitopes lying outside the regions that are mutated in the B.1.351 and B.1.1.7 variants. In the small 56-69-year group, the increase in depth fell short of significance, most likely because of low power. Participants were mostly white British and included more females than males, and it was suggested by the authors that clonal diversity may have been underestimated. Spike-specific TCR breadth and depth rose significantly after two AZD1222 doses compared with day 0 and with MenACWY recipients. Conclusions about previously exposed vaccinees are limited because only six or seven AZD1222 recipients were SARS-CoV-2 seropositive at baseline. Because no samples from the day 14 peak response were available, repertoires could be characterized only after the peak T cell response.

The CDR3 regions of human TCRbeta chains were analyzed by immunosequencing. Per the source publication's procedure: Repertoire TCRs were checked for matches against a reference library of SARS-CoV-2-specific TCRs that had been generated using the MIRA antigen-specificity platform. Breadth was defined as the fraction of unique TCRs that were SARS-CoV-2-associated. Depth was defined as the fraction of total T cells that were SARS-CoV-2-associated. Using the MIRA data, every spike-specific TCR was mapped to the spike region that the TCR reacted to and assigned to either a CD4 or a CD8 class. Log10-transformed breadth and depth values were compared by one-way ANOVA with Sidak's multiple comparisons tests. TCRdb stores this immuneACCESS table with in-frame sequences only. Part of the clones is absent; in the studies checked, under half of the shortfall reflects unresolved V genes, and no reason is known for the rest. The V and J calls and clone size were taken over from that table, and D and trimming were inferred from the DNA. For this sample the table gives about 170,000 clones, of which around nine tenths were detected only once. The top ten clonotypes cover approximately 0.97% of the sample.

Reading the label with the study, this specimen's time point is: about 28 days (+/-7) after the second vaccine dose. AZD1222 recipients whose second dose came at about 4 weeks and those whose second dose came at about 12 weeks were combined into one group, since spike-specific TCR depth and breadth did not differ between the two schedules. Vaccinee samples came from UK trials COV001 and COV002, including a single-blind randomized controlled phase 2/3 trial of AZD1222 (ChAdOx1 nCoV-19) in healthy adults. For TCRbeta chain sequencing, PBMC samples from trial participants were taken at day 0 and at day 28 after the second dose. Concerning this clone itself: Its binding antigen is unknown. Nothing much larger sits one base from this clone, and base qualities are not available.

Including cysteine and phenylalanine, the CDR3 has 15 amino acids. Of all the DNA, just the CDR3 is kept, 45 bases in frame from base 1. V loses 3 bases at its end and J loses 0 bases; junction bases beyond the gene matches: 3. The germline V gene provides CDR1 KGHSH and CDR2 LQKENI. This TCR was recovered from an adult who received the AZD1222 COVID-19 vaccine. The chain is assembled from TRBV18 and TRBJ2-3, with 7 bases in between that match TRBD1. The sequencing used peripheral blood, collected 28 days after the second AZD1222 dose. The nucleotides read TGTGCCAGCTCACCGGGACAGAGAAGCACAGATACGCAGTATTTT. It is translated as CASSPGQRSTDTQYF. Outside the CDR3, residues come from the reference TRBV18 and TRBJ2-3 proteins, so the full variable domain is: NAGVMQNPRHLVRRRGQEARLRCSPMKGHSHVYWYRQLPEEGLKFMVYLQKENIIDESGMPKERFSAEFPKEGPSILRIQQVVRGDSAAYFCASSPGQRSTDTQYFGPGTRLTVL.